Included here is one T cell receptor beta chain sequence, with context. Antigen unknown. Produced via immunoSEQ multiplex PCR; TCRdb's table is partial and in-frame only. The data hold under 25,000 clones, with about three quarters observed a single time. This sample is drawn from a study of vaccination effects on CD4 cells after COVID-19. Study-level findings and limits: Vaccine- and infection-induced clones showed marked clonal contraction late following vaccination.

Germline V gene lookup returns CDR1 MDHEN and CDR2 SYDVKM. This CDR3 is 12 amino acids long. The ends were cut back, 6 bases at V and 12 bases at J, with 15 bases in the middle. Before any sequencing was done, the ViraFEST assay used viral peptide pools to expand antigen-specific CD4+ T cells. Subsequent to roughly 9 days of culture, CD4+ T cells were isolated. Among the vaccine recipients, none had a prior SARS-CoV-2 infection, and nucleocapsid antibodies were negative. Cultivation was performed at approximately 2.1 million PBMC per well with 8.5 to 10 IU/ml IL-2 and 9.5 to 10 ug/ml peptides added. Days 3 and 7 were when half the medium was replaced with IL-2 medium.

This clonotype was sampled from a human donor who received a COVID-19 vaccine. The starting material was CD4+ T cells from PBMCs cultured with HCoV-NL63 spike peptides, obtained before COVID-19 vaccination. The chain couples TRBV28 to TRBJ1-5, with unresolved D. CDR3 loop: CASSQTPRGQHF. Here the CDR3 DNA reads TGTGCCAGCAGCCAGACACCCCGGGGCCAGCATTTT.